This T cell receptor (beta chain) was identified during a study of control samples from healthy donors and cancer patients. CDR1 and CDR2 (germline): SGHRS, YFSETQ. The CDR3 covers 13 residues. Trimming removed 0 bases from V and 3 bases from J, with 5 bases in between. The table came from immunoSEQ multiplex PCR; TCRdb's copy has only in-frame clones and leaves some out. The sample has roughly 100,000 clones, 83% seen once. The V gene is TRBV5-1, the J gene TRBJ2-3; D gene ambiguous. Sequenced input: blood. This TCR was sampled from a woman aged 50 to 60 in good health. Written as DNA, the CDR3 is TGCGCCAGCAGCTTGGTGACTACAGATACGCAGTATTTT. Translated: CASSLVTTDTQYF.